Listed here are 24 T cell receptor beta chains from one sample, sequenced in a study of tumor-infiltrating lymphocytes in primary liver carcinoma. Synthesis of TCR beta cDNA was carried out from 450 to 500 ng total RNA with a constant-region primer. Nested multiplex PCR, run for three rounds with slightly modified ARM-PCR, yielded TCR beta libraries. Two initial PCR rounds of ten to eleven cycles each paired TRBV1-TRBV30 forward primers with a C-beta reverse primer. Using its own MiXCR run on the multiplex PCR reads, TCRdb lists one record per CDR3 protein. The table includes about 20,000 distinct CDR3 sequences, approximately 80% detected once. Both RNA and DNA were isolated together from around 20-30 mg of bulk tissue that had not been sorted. The material sequenced was liver tumor tissue from sampling region 2. Subset indicated: tumor region T2, inferior pole. The receptor source for this set is a woman in her thirties with primary liver carcinoma and hepatitis B virus infection.

On this clonotype itself: A read error may be the cause here, since a much bigger clone is one base away. V is TRBV11-2 and J is TRBJ2-5; no clear D. CDR3 size: 12 residues. V lost 0 bases and J lost 10, with 9 bases in between. In germline, CDR1 is SGHAT, CDR2 FQNNGV. The CDR3: CASSLEERVQYF. As DNA, the CDR3 is TGTGCCAGCAGCTTAGAGGAAAGGGTCCAGTACTTC.

The rearrangement links TRBV14 to TRBJ2-5; TRBD2 aligns across 8 bases. There are 14 residues in the CDR3. Unmatched junction bases numbered 12, after V lost 4 bases and J lost 11 bases. CDR1 and CDR2 from the germline V gene are SGHDN and FVKESK. CDR3 in amino acids: CASSPRGLEGPQYF. CDR3 DNA sequence: TGTGCCAGCAGCCCGCGGGGACTAGAGGGACCGCAGTACTTC.

About this clonotype itself: The conserved closing phenylalanine or tryptophan is absent in this CDR3, likely reflecting a read error. The rearrangement joins TRBV6-5 to TRBJ2-2; 8 bases match TRBD1. This CDR3 has 15 residues. Germline V CDR1 and CDR2: MNHEY, SVGAGI. This CDR3 is CASSPRTGLTGVLFI. CDR3 in DNA: TGTGCCAGCAGTCCGCGGACAGGGCTCACCGGGGTGCTGTTTATT.

The chain joins TRBV5-6 to TRBJ2-2; tentatively, D is TRBD2 (5 bases). From germline, CDR1 is SGHDT and CDR2 YYEEEE. V was clipped by 0 bases and J by 17 bases, with 23 bases between them. The CDR3 covers 15 residues. The CDR3 DNA sequence: TGTGCCAGCAGCTTGGCACCCCGAGTCACCGGGGTGCTTTTTTTT. Translation gives CASSLAPRVTGVLFF.

This clonotype was seen only once. No conserved phenylalanine or tryptophan ends this CDR3, so it is likely a read error. The V call is TRBV24-1, the J call TRBJ2-3; D gene uncertain. The germline CDR1 and CDR2 sequences are KGHDR and SFDVKD. The CDR3 length is 15 residues. The chain's CDR3 is CATCEKTLPSDTQYL. The CDR3, as DNA: TGTGCCACCTGTGAGAAGACACTCCCATCAGATACGCAGTATCTT.

The chain is built from TRBV4-3 and TRBJ2-7; 7 bases are a match to TRBD2. The germline V gene encodes CDR1 LGHNA and CDR2 YSLEER. This CDR3 is 18 amino acids long. In nucleotides, the CDR3 is TGCACCAACAGCCAAGCTGTGACGGGGGGTCATATTAGCTACGAGCAGTACTTC. This sequence encodes CTNSQAVTGGHISYEQYF.

V gene TRBV11-2 combines with J gene TRBJ1-1; 11 bases fit TRBD1. The CDR3 has 20 residues. With 5 bases clipped from V and 2 bases from J, the junction kept 19 bases outside the gene matches. CDR1 and CDR2 from the germline V gene are SGHAT and FQNNGV. CDR3 coding DNA: TGTGCCAGCAGCGCTCGGGACAGGGGGAGCAAGAGATGTAGTAACACTGAAGCTTTCTTT. Its translation: CASSARDRGSKRCSNTEAFF.

On this clonotype itself: A much bigger clone sits one base away, suggesting this may be a read error. The J gene is TRBJ2-2, the V gene TRBV20-1; TRBD1 or TRBD2 may be the D gene (6 bases each). The CDR3 contains 15 residues. CDR1 and CDR2 (germline): DFQATT, SNEGSKA (reference sequence). The CDR3 region has the DNA TGCAGTGCTAGAGGGACAGTGGGCGCAGGCCGGGAGCCGTTTTTT. Translation: CSARGTVGAGREPFF.

The V gene is TRBV6-5, the J gene TRBJ2-7; 8 bases map to TRBD1. Germline CDR1 is MNHEY and CDR2 is SVGAGI. The CDR3 extends over 16 amino acids. V was pared by 5 bases and J by 7 bases, with 16 bases of the junction left unmatched. The CDR3 is CASSIITGGPLREQYF. The CDR3 DNA is TGTGCCAGCAGTATAATCACAGGGGGGCCACTTAGGGAGCAGTACTTC.

On this clonotype itself: Mismatch with germline at one junction end may stem from a read error. This chain uses TRBV11-2 with TRBJ2-5; D perhaps matches TRBD1 (5 bases). Germline V lookup: CDR1 SGHAT, CDR2 FQNNGV. CDR3 length: 13 residues. CDR3 loop: CASSPRQIDAQYF. The CDR3 coding sequence is TGTGCAAGCAGCCCTAGACAGATAGATGCCCAGTACTTC. Together with reference TRBV11-2 and TRBJ2-5, the CDR3 gives the full variable domain: EAGVAQSPRYKIIEKRQSVAFWCNPISGHATLYWYQQILGQGPKLLIQFQNNGVVDDSQLPKDRFSAERLKGVDSTLKIQPAKLEDSAVYLCASSPRQIDAQYFGPGTRLLVL.

Comment on this clonotype: The junction and the germline gene differ at one end; a read error may be behind it. This chain uses TRBV7-8 with TRBJ2-3; D is perhaps TRBD2 (5 bases). The V gene's germline CDR1 is SGHVS and CDR2 FQNEAQ. This CDR3 contains 13 residues. Written as DNA, the CDR3 is TGTGTCAGCAGCTCACTAGTATCAGATACACAGTATTTT. Translated, it gives CVSSSLVSDTQYF.

J is TRBJ2-1 and V is TRBV24-1; D not resolved. The CDR3 length is 16 residues. V gave up 12 bases and J gave up 3 bases, with 23 bases separating them. Per germline, CDR1 KGHDR and CDR2 SFDVKD. CDR3 region: CAVSDIRAQNYNEQFF. The CDR3 coding sequence is TGTGCCGTCAGTGACATCCGGGCTCAAAACTACAATGAGCAGTTCTTC.

This chain's CDR3 is CAITKSENSPLHF. CDR3 nucleotides: TGTGCCATTACCAAATCGGAGAATTCACCCCTCCACTTT. The chain recombines TRBV7-9 with TRBJ1-6; D remains unclear. The CDR3 contains 13 residues. Germline V gene data show CDR1 as SEHNR and CDR2 as FQNEAQ (reference sequence). Deletions cut 10 bases from V and 7 bases from J, with 14 bases between.

V and J are TRBV7-9 and TRBJ2-7; no definite D call. CDR3 length equals 12 residues. Looked up from germline, CDR1 is SEHNR and CDR2 is FQNEAQ (reference sequence). This chain's CDR3 is CISSLVPNEQYF. CDR3 in DNA: TGTATCAGCAGCTTAGTTCCCAACGAGCAGTACTTC. Full variable domain (rest looked up from reference TRBV7-9 and TRBJ2-7): DTGVSQNPRHKITKRGQNVTFRCDPISEHNRLYWYRQTLGQGPEFLTYFQNEAQLEKSRLLSDRFSAERPKGSFSTLEIQRTEQGDSAMYLCISSLVPNEQYFGPGTRLTVT.

To note about this clonotype: Because the CDR3 is missing its conserved closing phenylalanine or tryptophan, this is likely a read error. The J gene is TRBJ2-5, the V gene TRBV12-3 or TRBV12-4, with D perhaps TRBD2 (6 bases). The CDR3 loop spans 15 amino acids. The CDR3 coding sequence is TGTGACAGCAGCACCTACCCCGGGAGCGAAGATACCCAGTACGTC. This encodes CDSSTYPGSEDTQYV.

Worth noting for this clonotype: At one boundary the junction diverges from the germline segment, which might be a read error. The rearrangement links TRBV4-1 to TRBJ2-7; D unclear. The CDR3 extends over 18 amino acids. Germline values: CDR1 MGHRA, CDR2 YSYEKL. This CDR3 reads CASCQALSGGPLLYEQYF. The CDR3 DNA is TGCGCCAGCTGCCAAGCCCTGTCTGGCGGTCCTCTTCTCTACGAGCAGTACTTC.

In regard to this clonotype: An end of the junction differs from the germline gene, which may be a read error. The chain carries TRBV10-3 and TRBJ2-5; possibly TRBD2 for D (5 bases). There are 15 residues in the CDR3. The germline V gene has CDR1 ENHRY and CDR2 SYGVKD. The CDR3 nucleotides read TGTGCCATCAGTGGGTCGGCTAGCAGACAAGAGACCCAATACTTC. It specifies CAISGSASRQETQYF.

With regard to this clonotype: One junction end disagrees with the germline gene, perhaps due to a read error. The CDR3: CASRERSTPLSSLHF. The CDR3 DNA reads as TGTGCCAGCAGGGAAAGGAGTACCCCCCTTTCATCCCTCCACTTC. This chain joins TRBV6-5 and TRBJ1-6; no firm D call. This CDR3 has 15 residues. The germline V gene has CDR1 MNHEY and CDR2 SVGAGI.

The table lists this clonotype with many counts. The chain couples TRBV12-3 or TRBV12-4 to TRBJ2-7, with 8 positions matching TRBD1. The CDR3 length is 15 residues. V lost 3 bases, J lost 3 bases, and 7 bases stayed unmatched. This chain's CDR3 is CASSFSQGAGYEQYF. The CDR3 bases are TGTGCCAGCAGTTTCTCGCAGGGGGCGGGCTACGAGCAGTACTTC.

V gene TRBV11-2 combines with J gene TRBJ1-2; TRBD1 aligns across 7 bases. This CDR3 is built from 13 residues. Germline V gene data show CDR1 as SGHAT and CDR2 as FQNNGV. The trim removed 7 bases at V and 10 bases at J, leaving 12 bases unmatched. The CDR3 loop is CASTQGGSGDYTF. Here the CDR3 DNA reads TGTGCCAGCACCCAGGGGGGGAGTGGAGACTACACCTTC.

This clonotype was seen a few times. The rearrangement links TRBV11-2 to TRBJ1-4; the D gene is possibly TRBD1 (5 bases). The V gene's germline CDR1 is SGHAT and CDR2 FQNNGV. The CDR3 runs to 12 residues. The CDR3 DNA follows: TGTAGCAGCAGTCCCTGGGGGGGAAAACTGTTTTTT. Translation gives CSSSPWGGKLFF.

About this clonotype itself: One end of the junction is discordant with germline, which a read error may explain. The CDR3 DNA sequence: TGTGCCAGCACCCCCAATAAAGGCGGCACAGGTACGCAGTATTTT. Translation gives CASTPNKGGTGTQYF. V usage is TRBV7-3 and J usage is TRBJ2-3; possibly TRBD1 for D (5 bases). In germline, CDR1 is SGHTA, CDR2 FQGTGA. The CDR3 loop spans 15 amino acids.

With regard to this clonotype: A junction boundary mismatches the germline segment, possibly from a read error. This rearrangement joins TRBV11-3 to TRBJ2-7; D may match TRBD1 or TRBD2 (5 bases each). CDR1 and CDR2 from the germline V gene are SGHNT and YENEEA. The CDR3 length is 15 residues. The CDR3 loop reads CANCLDRDLSYVQYF. CDR3 bases: TGTGCCAACTGCTTAGACCGGGACCTCTCCTACGTGCAGTACTTC.

The V and J genes are TRBV29-1 and TRBJ1-1; 7 bases fit TRBD1. Germline CDR1 SQVTM, CDR2 ANQGSEA. J lost 1 base, V lost 6 bases, and 5 bases had no gene match. The CDR3 has 13 residues. The CDR3 sequence is CSVLGGPNTEAFF. The CDR3 nucleotides read TGCAGCGTCTTAGGGGGCCCGAACACTGAAGCTTTCTTT.